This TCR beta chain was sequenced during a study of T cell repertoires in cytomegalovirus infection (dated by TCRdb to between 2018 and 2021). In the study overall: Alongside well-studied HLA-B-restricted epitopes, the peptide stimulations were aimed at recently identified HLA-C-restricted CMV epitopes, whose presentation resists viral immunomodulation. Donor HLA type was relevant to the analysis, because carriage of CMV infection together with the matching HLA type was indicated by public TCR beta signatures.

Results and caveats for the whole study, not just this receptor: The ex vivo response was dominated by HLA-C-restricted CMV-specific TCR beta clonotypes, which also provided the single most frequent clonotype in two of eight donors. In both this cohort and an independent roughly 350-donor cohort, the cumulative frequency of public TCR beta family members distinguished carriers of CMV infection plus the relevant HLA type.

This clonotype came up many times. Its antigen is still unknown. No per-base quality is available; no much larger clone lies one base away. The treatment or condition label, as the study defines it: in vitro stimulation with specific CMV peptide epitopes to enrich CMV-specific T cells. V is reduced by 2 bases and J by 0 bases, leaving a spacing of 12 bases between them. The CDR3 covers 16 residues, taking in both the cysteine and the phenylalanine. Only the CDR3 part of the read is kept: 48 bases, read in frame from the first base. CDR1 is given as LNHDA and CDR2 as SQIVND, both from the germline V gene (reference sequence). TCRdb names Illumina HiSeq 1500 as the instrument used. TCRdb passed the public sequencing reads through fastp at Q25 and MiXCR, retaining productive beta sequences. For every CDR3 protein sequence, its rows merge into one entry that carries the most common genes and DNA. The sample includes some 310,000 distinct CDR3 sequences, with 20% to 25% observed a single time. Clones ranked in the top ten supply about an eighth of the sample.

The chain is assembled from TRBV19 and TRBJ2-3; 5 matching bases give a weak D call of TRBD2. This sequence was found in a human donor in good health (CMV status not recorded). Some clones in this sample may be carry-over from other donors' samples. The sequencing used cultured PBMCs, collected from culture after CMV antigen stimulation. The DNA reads TGTGCCAGTAGTATACTTCCGGGATCTAGCACAGATACGCAGTATTTT. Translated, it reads CASSILPGSSTDTQYF.